The 29 T cell receptor beta chains reported below all come from one sample, sequenced in a study of metastatic and nonmetastatic thyroid tumors. Using MiXCR, TCRdb re-called clones from the PCR reads. The sample lists more than 10,000 clones, around 20% occurring once. Before thyroid surgery, none of the patients had received any treatment. The sequenced sample was adjacent normal tissue. The receptor source for this set is a female donor with papillary thyroid cancer or a benign thyroid nodule (not recorded which). Some clones in this sample may be carry-over from other donors' samples.

The rearrangement links TRBV30 to TRBJ2-1; D is uncertain. Germline CDR1 reads GTSNPN; CDR2 reads SVGIG (reference sequence). This CDR3 is 14 amino acids long. Trimming stripped 1 base from V and 0 bases from J, with 7 bases between. The CDR3 region is CAWSGDGSYNEQFF. Written as DNA, the CDR3 is TGTGCCTGGAGTGGGGATGGCTCCTACAATGAGCAGTTCTTC.

On this clone: Mismatch with germline at one junction end may stem from a read error. This chain links TRBV3-1 with TRBJ2-5; D remains ambiguous. The CDR3 sequence is 13 residues long. From germline, CDR1 is LGHDT and CDR2 YNNKEL (reference sequence). CDR3 bases: TGCGCCAGCAGCCAAGAGCAGCGTCAGACCCAGTACTTC. It translates to CASSQEQRQTQYF.

Within the sample, this clone is medium-sized. V gene TRBV15 combines with J gene TRBJ2-7, with D maybe TRBD1 (5 bases). CDR1 and CDR2 from the germline V gene are LNHNV and YYDKDF (reference sequence). The CDR3 is made up of 15 amino acids. The V end was cut by 0 bases, the J end by 4 bases, with 13 bases between. The CDR3 loop is CATSRDQGLGYEQYF. Written as DNA, the CDR3 is TGTGCCACCAGCAGAGATCAGGGTTTGGGGTACGAGCAGTACTTC.

This clone is medium-sized in the sample. This chain links TRBV19 with TRBJ1-2, with TRBD1 as a possible D gene (6 bases). This CDR3 spans 15 amino acids. Trimming cost V 6 bases and J 5 bases, with 19 bases left between them. Per germline, CDR1 LNHDA and CDR2 SQIVND (reference sequence). CDR3 in amino acids: CASSPAGPTGYGYTF. The CDR3 coding sequence is TGTGCCAGTAGCCCAGCGGGACCTACAGGGTATGGCTACACCTTC.

This clone came up a few times. The rearrangement joins TRBV30 to TRBJ2-7; 8 bases map to TRBD1. With V trimmed by 2 bases and J by 9 bases, 12 bases remained unmatched. Germline lookup yields CDR1 GTSNPN and CDR2 SVGIG (reference sequence). The CDR3 has 14 amino acids. This CDR3 reads CAWSRGIAGGGQYF. CDR3 in DNA: TGTGCCTGGAGTAGGGGTATCGCAGGGGGCGGGCAGTACTTC.

This clone appeared many times. The chain links TRBV4-2 to TRBJ2-1; TRBD2 might be the D (6 bases). The germline V gene has CDR1 LGHNA and CDR2 YNFKEQ. The V end was cut by 4 bases, the J end by 6 bases, with 10 bases between. The CDR3 totals 13 residues. Here the CDR3 reads CASSPTSANEQFF. CDR3 nucleotide sequence: TGTGCCAGCAGCCCGACTAGTGCCAATGAGCAGTTCTTC.

This clone was detected once. The conserved phenylalanine or tryptophan is not found at the CDR3 terminus, so this likely reflects a read error. CDR3 sequence reads: CASSRAQANEKLFL. As DNA, the CDR3 is TGTGCCAGCTCAAGGGCGCAGGCTAATGAAAAACTGTTTCTT. The gene calls are TRBV18 and TRBJ1-4; no firm D call. V lost 5 bases, J lost 3 bases, and 10 bases lay in between. CDR1 and CDR2 (germline): KGHSH, LQKENI. This CDR3 contains 14 residues.

With regard to this clone: One end of the junction is discordant with germline, which a read error may explain. V usage is TRBV30 and J usage is TRBJ2-7; the D gene could be TRBD1 or TRBD2 (5 bases each). The germline CDR1 and CDR2 sequences are GTSNPN and SVGIG (reference sequence). The CDR3 length is 12 residues. This CDR3 reads CAGSRASEEQYF. The CDR3 DNA reads as TGTGCCGGGAGCAGGGCCTCTGAAGAGCAGTACTTC.

Only a few counts were recorded for this clone. The chain has TRBV27 and TRBJ2-1, with 11 bases aligning to TRBD2. V trimming: 5 bases; J trimming: 9 bases; junction bases outside the gene matches: 12. The CDR3 has 16 residues. Germline CDR1 and CDR2: MNHEY and SMNVEV (reference sequence). The chain's CDR3 is CASSPITSGSFSEQFF. The CDR3 nucleotides are TGTGCCAGCAGTCCGATTACTAGCGGGAGTTTTAGTGAGCAGTTCTTC.

Notes on this clone: The sample holds other DNA sequences that translate to the same CDR3. The V call is TRBV5-1, the J call TRBJ2-7; TRBD1 might be the D (6 bases). The V end was cut by 4 bases, the J end by 2 bases, with 10 bases between. The CDR3 extends over 13 amino acids. Germline V lookup: CDR1 SGHRS, CDR2 YFSETQ. CDR3 coding DNA: TGCGCCAGCAGCCCGGACAGCCCCTACGAGCAGTACTTC. Encoded protein: CASSPDSPYEQYF.

The chain recombines TRBV27 with TRBJ2-7, with 9 bases identical to TRBD1. The CDR3 is made up of 15 amino acids. The V gene's germline CDR1 is MNHEY and CDR2 SMNVEV (reference sequence). The junction had 4 bases not matched to a gene; V was cut back by 2 bases and J by 2 bases. In DNA, the CDR3 is TGTGCCAGCAGTTTAACGGGACAGGGCGCCTACGAGCAGTACTTC. Translation: CASSLTGQGAYEQYF.

This clone showed up many times. An end of the junction differs from the germline gene, which may be a read error. J is TRBJ2-3 and V is TRBV18; D is perhaps TRBD1 (6 bases). This CDR3 comprises 15 residues. The germline CDR1 and CDR2 sequences are KGHSH and LQKENI. As DNA, the CDR3 is TGTGTCAGCTCACCAGGAACAGGTACACAGGGTACGCAGTATTTT. It is translated as CVSSPGTGTQGTQYF.

This clone ranks as medium-sized. The chain employs TRBV5-1 and TRBJ1-2; no reliable D call. Germline assignment: CDR1 SGHRS and CDR2 YFSETQ. The CDR3 has 14 residues. The germline V and J ends were trimmed by 4 bases and 0 bases, with 10 bases remaining between them. The CDR3 bases are TGCGCCAGCAGCCCAACGGGAGCTAACTATGGCTACACCTTC. This encodes CASSPTGANYGYTF.

This clone was observed at least ten times. This could be a read error, since a much larger clone is one nucleotide away. The same CDR3 can be traced to other DNA sequences in this sample. This chain connects TRBV25-1 to TRBJ2-1, with D uncertain. CDR1 and CDR2 (germline): MGHDK, SYGVNS. The V end was cut by 4 bases, the J end by 10 bases, with 11 bases between. This CDR3 has 12 residues. The CDR3 loop reads CASSGVGGEQFF. The CDR3 DNA sequence: TGTGCCAGCAGTGGGGTGGGTGGAGAGCAGTTCTTC.

Concerning this clone itself: Its ends do not fully match the called genes, so a read error is possible. Here the CDR3 reads CALSREVGSNVLTF. In DNA, the CDR3 is TGTGCCTTGAGTCGAGAGGTCGGGTCCAACGTCCTGACTTTC. The chain links TRBV30 to TRBJ2-6, with D uncertain. The germline V gene has CDR1 GTSNPN and CDR2 SVGIG (reference sequence). CDR3 length equals 14 residues.

This clone was detected ten times or more. CDR3 sequence reads: CASSPTGPLTDTQYF. The CDR3 DNA reads as TGTGCCAGCAGCCCCACAGGGCCCCTCACAGATACGCAGTATTTT. This rearrangement joins TRBV5-4 to TRBJ2-3; D perhaps matches TRBD1 (6 bases). CDR1 and CDR2 (germline): SGHNT, YYREEE (reference sequence). V was cut by 4 bases and J by 2 bases, with 14 bases left in between. This CDR3 has 15 amino acids.

V is TRBV11-1 and J is TRBJ1-3; TRBD1 is a possible D gene (5 bases). Germline V gives CDR1 SGHAT, CDR2 FQDESV (reference sequence). The CDR3 is made up of 15 amino acids. V was pared by 1 base and J by 3 bases, with 10 bases between. The CDR3 DNA is TGTGCCAGCAGCTTAGGTCAGGGAGGTGGAAACACCATATATTTT. This encodes CASSLGQGGGNTIYF.

This clone is classed as large. The DNA for the CDR3 is TGTGCCAGCAGACATATATACAGGGACACTGAAGCTTTCTTT. As protein: CASRHIYRDTEAFF. The rearrangement uses TRBV6-1 and TRBJ1-1, with D tentatively TRBD1 (6 bases). The CDR3 is 14 amino acids. The V gene's germline CDR1 is MNHNS and CDR2 SASEGT. V dropped 6 bases and J dropped 3 bases, with 14 bases sitting between them.

In its sample, this clone ranks as medium-sized. The chain is built from TRBV9 and TRBJ2-7, with a possible D match to TRBD2 (5 bases). V lost 2 bases to trimming and J lost 6 bases, with 12 bases between them. The CDR3 is 13 amino acids. Germline V gives CDR1 SGDLS, CDR2 YYNGEE. The CDR3 DNA reads as TGTGCCAGCAGCGTGAGGGATTTGAGCGAGCAGTACTTC. This encodes CASSVRDLSEQYF.

This clone came up a few times. The J gene is TRBJ2-4, the V gene TRBV9, with D tentatively TRBD2 (6 bases). Between the trimmed V and J ends, which lost 3 bases and 5 bases, there was a span of 18 bases. The CDR3 is 16 amino acids. Germline V gene data show CDR1 as SGDLS and CDR2 as YYNGEE. The CDR3 spells CASSARMGGEENIQYF. The CDR3 region has the DNA TGTGCCAGCAGCGCCAGAATGGGGGGAGAGGAAAACATTCAGTACTTC.

The table lists this clone with a few counts. The chain recombines TRBV5-1 with TRBJ2-7, with TRBD2 matching over 7 bases. Germline CDR1 reads SGHRS; CDR2 reads YFSETQ. With 0 bases clipped from V and 6 bases from J, the junction kept 3 bases outside the gene matches. The CDR3 is made up of 13 amino acids. CDR3 coding DNA: TGCGCCAGCAGCTTGGACGGGAGGAGCGAGCAGTACTTC. It translates to CASSLDGRSEQYF.

This clone was seen at least ten times. The gene calls are TRBV20-1 and TRBJ2-5; D not resolved. The V gene's germline CDR1 is DFQATT and CDR2 SNEGSKA (reference sequence). The CDR3 spans 14 residues. V was trimmed by 7 bases and J by 2 bases, leaving 17 bases between them. CDR3 DNA: TGCAGTGTCCTCTCCCTCACGGAGCAAGAGACCCAGTACTTC. Translating gives CSVLSLTEQETQYF.

This clone was observed a handful of times. The V and J genes are TRBV28 and TRBJ1-3; D is unclear. This CDR3 contains 15 residues. V lost 1 base and J 0 bases, leaving 7 bases between the germline ends. Germline V gives CDR1 MDHEN, CDR2 SYDVKM. The CDR3: CASSLYGSSGNTIYF. Written as DNA, the CDR3 is TGTGCCAGCAGTTTATATGGCAGCTCTGGAAACACCATATATTTT.

This clone was seen a few times. The J gene is TRBJ1-1, the V gene TRBV6-5, with D hard to call. This CDR3 spans 13 amino acids. V dropped 2 bases and J dropped 7 bases, with 11 bases sitting between them. Looked up from germline, CDR1 is MNHEY and CDR2 is SVGAGI. The CDR3 sequence is CASSYSFRSEAFF. CDR3 coding DNA: TGTGCCAGCAGTTACAGTTTTCGTAGTGAAGCTTTCTTT.

As regards this clone: A junction end diverges from the germline sequence, so it may reflect a read error. V gene TRBV5-3 combines with J gene TRBJ2-1; D is perhaps TRBD2 (6 bases). TRBV5-3 is labeled an ORF, and its function is uncertain. The CDR3 consists of 13 residues. In DNA form, the CDR3 reads TGTGCCAGCAGCTTAGTTGCTAGCGCAGAGCAGTTTTTC. Protein: CASSLVASAEQFF.

J is TRBJ1-2 and V is TRBV6-1; TRBD1 might be the D (6 bases). The germline V gene has CDR1 MNHNS and CDR2 SASEGT. V was clipped by 5 bases and J by 4 bases, with 14 bases between them. The CDR3 is 14 residues long. CDR3: CASSSPGQAYGYTF. In DNA form, the CDR3 reads TGTGCCAGCAGTAGTCCGGGACAAGCCTATGGCTACACCTTC.

The V call is TRBV6-2 or TRBV6-3, the J call TRBJ2-1; D is unclear. Germline values: CDR1 MNHEY, CDR2 SVGEGT. The CDR3 totals 12 residues. Trimming took 5 bases from V and 10 from J, leaving 12 bases between them. CDR3 protein: CASSLLGGEQFF. The CDR3 DNA reads as TGTGCCAGCAGTCTTCTAGGCGGCGAGCAGTTCTTC.

A few counts support this clone. The chain combines TRBV12-3 or TRBV12-4 with TRBJ1-1, with 7 nucleotides matching TRBD1. The CDR3 is 15 residues long. J lost 1 base, V lost 3 bases, and 5 bases had no gene match. The CDR3 DNA is TGTGCCAGCAGTTTTATCCAGGGGGAGAACACTGAAGCTTTCTTT. Its translation: CASSFIQGENTEAFF.

Within the sample, this clone is medium-sized. The gene calls are TRBV11-1 and TRBJ2-1; TRBD2 matches 13 bases. Germline V lookup: CDR1 SGHAT, CDR2 FQDESV (reference sequence). The CDR3 is 17 residues long. The J segment lost 4 bases and the V segment lost 5 bases, leaving 8 bases of the junction unmatched. CDR3 in amino acids: CASSLRTSGSEYNEQFF. In nucleotides, the CDR3 is TGTGCCAGCAGCCTAAGGACTAGCGGGAGTGAGTACAATGAGCAGTTCTTC.